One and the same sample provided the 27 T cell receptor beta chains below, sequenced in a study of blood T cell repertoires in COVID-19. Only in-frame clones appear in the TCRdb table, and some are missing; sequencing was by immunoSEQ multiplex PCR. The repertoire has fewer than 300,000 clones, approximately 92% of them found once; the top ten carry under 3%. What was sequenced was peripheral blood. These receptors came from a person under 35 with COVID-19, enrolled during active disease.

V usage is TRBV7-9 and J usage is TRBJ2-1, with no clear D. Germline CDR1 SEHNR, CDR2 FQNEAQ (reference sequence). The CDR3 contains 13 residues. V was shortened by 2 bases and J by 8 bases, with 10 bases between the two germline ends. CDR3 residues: CASSLTAADEQFF. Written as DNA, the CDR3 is TGTGCCAGCAGCTTAACCGCTGCGGATGAGCAGTTCTTC.

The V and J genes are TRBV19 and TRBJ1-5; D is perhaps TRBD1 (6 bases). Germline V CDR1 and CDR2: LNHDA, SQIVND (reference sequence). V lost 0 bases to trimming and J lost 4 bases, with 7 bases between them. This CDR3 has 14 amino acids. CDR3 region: CASSIETGNQPQHF. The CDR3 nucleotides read TGTGCCAGTAGTATAGAAACAGGGAATCAGCCCCAGCATTTT.

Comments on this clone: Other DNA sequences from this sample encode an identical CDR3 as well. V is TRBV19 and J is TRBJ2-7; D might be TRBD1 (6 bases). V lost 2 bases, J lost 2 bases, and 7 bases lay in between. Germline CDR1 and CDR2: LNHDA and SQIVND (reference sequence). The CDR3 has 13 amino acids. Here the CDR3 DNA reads TGTGCCAGTAGTATAACAGGGACCTACGAGCAGTACTTC. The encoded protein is CASSITGTYEQYF.

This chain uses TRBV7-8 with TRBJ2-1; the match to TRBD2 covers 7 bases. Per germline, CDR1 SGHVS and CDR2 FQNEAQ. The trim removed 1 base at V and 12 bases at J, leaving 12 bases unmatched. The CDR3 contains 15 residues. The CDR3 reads CASSLGFGGGLLQFF. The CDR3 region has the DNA TGTGCCAGCAGCTTAGGGTTCGGGGGAGGGCTCCTGCAGTTCTTC.

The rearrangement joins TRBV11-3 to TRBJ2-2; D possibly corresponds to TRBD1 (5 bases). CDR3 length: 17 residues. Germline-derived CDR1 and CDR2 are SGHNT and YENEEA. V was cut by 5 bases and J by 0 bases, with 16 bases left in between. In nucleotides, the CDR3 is TGTGCCAGCAGCCAGGGCACCTGGGGCTCGAACACCGGGGAGCTGTTTTTT. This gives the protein CASSQGTWGSNTGELFF.

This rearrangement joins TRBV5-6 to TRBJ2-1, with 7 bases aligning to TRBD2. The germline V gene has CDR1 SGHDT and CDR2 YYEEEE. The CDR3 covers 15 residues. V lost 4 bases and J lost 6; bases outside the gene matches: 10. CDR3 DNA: TGTGCCAGCAGCCCTCTAGCGGAGGGCGGCAATGAGCAGTTCTTC. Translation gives CASSPLAEGGNEQFF.

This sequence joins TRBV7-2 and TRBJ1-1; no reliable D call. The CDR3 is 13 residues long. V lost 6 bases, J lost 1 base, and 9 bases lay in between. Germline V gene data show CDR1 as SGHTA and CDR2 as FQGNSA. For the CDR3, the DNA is TGTGCCAGCAGGAGTGAACCGAACACTGAAGCTTTCTTT. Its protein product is CASRSEPNTEAFF.

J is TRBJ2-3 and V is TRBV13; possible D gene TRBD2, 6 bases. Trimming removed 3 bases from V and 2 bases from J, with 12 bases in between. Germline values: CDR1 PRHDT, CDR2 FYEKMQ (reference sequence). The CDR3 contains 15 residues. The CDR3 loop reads CASSFGRGITDTQYF. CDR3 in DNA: TGTGCCAGCAGCTTCGGGCGCGGGATCACAGATACGCAGTATTTT.

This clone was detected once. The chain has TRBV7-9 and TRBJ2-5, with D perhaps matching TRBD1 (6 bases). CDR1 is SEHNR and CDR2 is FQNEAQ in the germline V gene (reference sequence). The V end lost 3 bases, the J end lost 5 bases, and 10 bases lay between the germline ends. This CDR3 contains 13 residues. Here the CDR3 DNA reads TGTGCCAGCAGCTTTCACAGGGAGGAGACCCAGTACTTC. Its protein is CASSFHREETQYF.

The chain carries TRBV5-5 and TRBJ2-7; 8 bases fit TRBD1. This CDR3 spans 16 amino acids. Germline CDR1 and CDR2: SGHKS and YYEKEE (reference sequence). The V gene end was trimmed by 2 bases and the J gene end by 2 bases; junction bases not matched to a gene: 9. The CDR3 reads CASSFLPPGGAYEQYF. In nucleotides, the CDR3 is TGTGCCAGCAGCTTCCTGCCCCCAGGGGGCGCCTACGAGCAGTACTTC.

The CDR3 DNA sequence: TGTGCCAGCGATCACTATACCGGGGAGCTGTTTTTT. This translates into CASDHYTGELFF. The chain joins TRBV28 to TRBJ2-2; D remains unclear. V dropped 8 bases and J dropped 5 bases, with 9 bases sitting between them. Germline loops: CDR1 MDHEN, CDR2 SYDVKM. The CDR3 runs 12 residues.

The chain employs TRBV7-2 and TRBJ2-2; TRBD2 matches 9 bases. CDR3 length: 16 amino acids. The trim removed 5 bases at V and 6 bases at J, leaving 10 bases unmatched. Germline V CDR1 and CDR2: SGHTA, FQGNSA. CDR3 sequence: CASSPSGTALSGELFF. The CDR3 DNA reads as TGTGCCAGCAGCCCTAGCGGGACAGCCCTGTCCGGGGAGCTGTTTTTT.

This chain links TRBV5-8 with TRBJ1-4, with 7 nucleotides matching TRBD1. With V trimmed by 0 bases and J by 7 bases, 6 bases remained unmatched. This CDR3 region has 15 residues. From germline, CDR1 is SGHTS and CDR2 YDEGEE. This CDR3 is CASSLGEGAVEKLFF. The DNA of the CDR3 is TGTGCCAGCAGCTTGGGTGAGGGGGCAGTTGAAAAACTGTTTTTT.

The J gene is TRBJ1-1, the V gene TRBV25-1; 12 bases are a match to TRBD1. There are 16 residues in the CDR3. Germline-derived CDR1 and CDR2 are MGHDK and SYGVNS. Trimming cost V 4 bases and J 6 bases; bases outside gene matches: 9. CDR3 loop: CASSGGTGGLLPEAFF. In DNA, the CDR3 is TGTGCCAGCAGTGGAGGGACAGGGGGCCTACTACCTGAAGCTTTCTTT.

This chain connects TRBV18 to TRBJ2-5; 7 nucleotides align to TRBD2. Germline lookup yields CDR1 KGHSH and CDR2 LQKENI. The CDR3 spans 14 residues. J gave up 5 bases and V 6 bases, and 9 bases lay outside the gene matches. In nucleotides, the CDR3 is TGTGCCAGCTCCCCCGGGGAGGGATTGGAGACCCAGTACTTC. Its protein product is CASSPGEGLETQYF.

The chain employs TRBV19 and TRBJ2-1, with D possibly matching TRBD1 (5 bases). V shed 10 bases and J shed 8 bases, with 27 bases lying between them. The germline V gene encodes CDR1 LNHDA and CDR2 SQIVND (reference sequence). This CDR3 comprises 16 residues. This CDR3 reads CATTWPTPDTGYEQFF. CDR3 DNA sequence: TGTGCCACTACTTGGCCCACACCGGACACCGGCTATGAGCAGTTCTTC.

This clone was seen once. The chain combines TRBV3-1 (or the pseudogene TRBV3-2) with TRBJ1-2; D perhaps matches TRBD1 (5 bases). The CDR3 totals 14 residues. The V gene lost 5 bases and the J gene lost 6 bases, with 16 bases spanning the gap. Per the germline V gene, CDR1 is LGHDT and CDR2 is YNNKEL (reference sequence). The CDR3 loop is CASSATGGGNGYTF. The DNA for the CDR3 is TGTGCCAGCAGCGCCACCGGGGGGGGTAATGGCTACACCTTC.

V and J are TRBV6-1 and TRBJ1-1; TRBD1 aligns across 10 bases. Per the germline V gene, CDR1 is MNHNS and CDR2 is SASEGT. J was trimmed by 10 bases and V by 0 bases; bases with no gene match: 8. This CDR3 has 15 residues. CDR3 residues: CASSEATGGEERAFF. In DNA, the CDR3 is TGTGCCAGCAGTGAAGCGACAGGGGGCGAAGAGCGAGCTTTCTTT.

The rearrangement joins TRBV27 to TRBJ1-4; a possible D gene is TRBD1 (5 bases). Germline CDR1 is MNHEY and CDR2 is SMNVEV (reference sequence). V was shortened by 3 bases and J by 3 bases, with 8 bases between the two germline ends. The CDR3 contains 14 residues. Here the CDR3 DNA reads TGTGCCAGCAGTTTCAAAGGGGCTAATGAAAAACTGTTTTTT. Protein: CASSFKGANEKLFF.

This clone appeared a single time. The CDR3 here is CASSAGGLQPQHF. The DNA of the CDR3 is TGTGCCAGCAGTGCAGGGGGCCTTCAGCCCCAGCATTTT. The chain uses TRBV25-1 and TRBJ1-5, with 8 bases lining up with TRBD1. V trimming: 4 bases; J trimming: 6 bases; junction bases outside the gene matches: 2. The CDR3 spans 13 residues. CDR1 and CDR2 from the germline V gene are MGHDK and SYGVNS.

The CDR3 DNA follows: TGCGCCAGCAGCTTGGCGCCAGCAACTAATGAAAAACTGTTTTTT. This codes for CASSLAPATNEKLFF. The chain is built from TRBV5-1 and TRBJ1-4, with no clear D. Germline CDR1 SGHRS, CDR2 YFSETQ. The CDR3 consists of 15 residues. V lost 0 bases and J 0 bases, leaving 6 bases between the germline ends.

CDR3 nucleotides: TGTGCCAGCAGCCCCAGGACAGGAATTTCTGGAAACACCATATATTTT. Amino acids: CASSPRTGISGNTIYF. The chain couples TRBV7-6 to TRBJ1-3; TRBD1 aligns across 7 bases. CDR1 is SGHVS, CDR2 FNYEAQ, per germline. The CDR3 is made up of 16 amino acids. After removal of 5 bases from V and 1 base from J, the junction contained 8 bases not matched to a gene. The variable domain in full, with the rest retrieved from reference TRBV7-6 and TRBJ1-3, is GAGVSQSPRYKVTKRGQDVALRCDPISGHVSLYWYRQALGQGPEFLTYFNYEAQQDKSGLPNDRFSAERPEGSISTLTIQRTEQRDSAMYRCASSPRTGISGNTIYFGEGSWLTVV.

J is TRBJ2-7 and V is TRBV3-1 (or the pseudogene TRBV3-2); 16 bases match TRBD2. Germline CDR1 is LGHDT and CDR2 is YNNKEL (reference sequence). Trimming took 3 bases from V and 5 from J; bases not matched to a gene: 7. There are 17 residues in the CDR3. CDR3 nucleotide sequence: TGTGCCAGCAGCCACCCCTTCGGGACTAGCGGGAGGGACGAGCAGTACTTC. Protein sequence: CASSHPFGTSGRDEQYF.

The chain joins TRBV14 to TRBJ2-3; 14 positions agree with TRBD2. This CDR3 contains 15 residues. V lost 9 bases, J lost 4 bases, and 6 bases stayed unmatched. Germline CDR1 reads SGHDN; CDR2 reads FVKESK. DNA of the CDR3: TGTGCCAGGGGGGGACTAGCGGGAGTTGCAGATACGCAGTATTTT. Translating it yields CARGGLAGVADTQYF.

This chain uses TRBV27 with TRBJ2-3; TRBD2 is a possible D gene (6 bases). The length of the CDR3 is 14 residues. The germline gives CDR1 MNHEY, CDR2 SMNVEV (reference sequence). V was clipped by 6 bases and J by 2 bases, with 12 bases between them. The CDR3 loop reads CASRSGLTTDTQYF. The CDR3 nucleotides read TGTGCCAGCAGATCGGGACTCACCACAGATACGCAGTATTTT.

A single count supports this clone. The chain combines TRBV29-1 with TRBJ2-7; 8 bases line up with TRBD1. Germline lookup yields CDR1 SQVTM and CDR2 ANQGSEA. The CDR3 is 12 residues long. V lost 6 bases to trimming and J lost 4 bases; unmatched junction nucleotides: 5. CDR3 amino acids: CSVLRDRYEQYF. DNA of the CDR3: TGCAGCGTCCTCCGGGACAGGTACGAGCAGTACTTC.

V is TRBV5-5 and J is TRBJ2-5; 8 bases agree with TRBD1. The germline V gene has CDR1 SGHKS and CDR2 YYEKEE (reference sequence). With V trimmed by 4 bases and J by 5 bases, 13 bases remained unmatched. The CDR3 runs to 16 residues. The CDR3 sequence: CASSRTRGRGVETQYF. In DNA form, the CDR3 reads TGTGCCAGCAGCAGAACCAGGGGGCGCGGTGTGGAGACCCAGTACTTC.